Below, 11 T cell receptor beta chains from the same sample are listed, as sequenced in a study of blood T cells in healthy people across ages. Next came a second PCR, run for roughly 6 to 11 cycles, which used a sample-barcoded 5' primer along with a J-beta primer mix. From the 5' RACE reads, TCRdb called clonotypes with MiXCR, one entry per CDR3 protein. The table records roughly 1.6 million distinct CDR3 sequences, 30% to 40% of them present only once. Sequencing was performed on blood. The receptors were sampled from a young woman in good health.

This clonotype appeared a single time. This may be a read error: a much more frequent sequence differs by one nucleotide. The rearrangement uses TRBV12-3 or TRBV12-4 and TRBJ2-3, with unresolved D. V was clipped by 5 bases and J by 6 bases, with 15 bases between them. This CDR3 has 14 amino acids. CDR3 protein: CASSPDPRVDTQYF. CDR3 coding DNA: TGTGCCAGCAGTCCGGACCCAAGAGTGGATACGCAGTATTTT.

This clonotype appeared a few times. The J gene is TRBJ1-2, the V gene TRBV6-1, with D perhaps TRBD1 (5 bases). The length of the CDR3 is 17 residues. CDR1 and CDR2 from the germline V gene are MNHNS and SASEGT. The V end was cut by 2 bases, the J end by 4 bases, with 20 bases between. The CDR3 sequence is CASSERGPGTGTYGYTF. CDR3 coding DNA: TGTGCCAGCAGTGAAAGAGGACCCGGGACGGGAACCTATGGCTACACCTTC.

The J gene is TRBJ2-4, the V gene TRBV29-1; D uncertain. The CDR3 consists of 14 residues. V lost 6 bases, J lost 0 bases, and 12 bases lay in between. Germline V CDR1 and CDR2: SQVTM, ANQGSEA. DNA for the CDR3: TGCAGCGTCCCGAATCGGACAGCCAAAAACATTCAGTACTTC. Encoded protein: CSVPNRTAKNIQYF.

The CDR3 coding sequence is TGTGCCAGCACAATGGGTGGAGAGACCCAGTACTTC. Encoded protein: CASTMGGETQYF. This chain connects TRBV6-2 or TRBV6-3 to TRBJ2-5; D remains unclear. V was cut by 7 bases and J by 4 bases, with 10 bases left in between. In germline, CDR1 is MNHEY, CDR2 SVGEGT. This CDR3 contains 12 residues.

The V and J genes are TRBV3-1 and TRBJ1-1, with D perhaps TRBD1 (5 bases). This CDR3 contains 14 residues. The germline V and J ends were trimmed by 1 base and 6 bases, with 12 bases remaining between them. Looked up from germline, CDR1 is LGHDT and CDR2 is YNNKEL (reference sequence). Written as DNA, the CDR3 is TGTGCCAGCAGCCAAGTTGGGGGTAGCTCTGAAGCTTTCTTT. Translation: CASSQVGGSSEAFF.

This chain uses TRBV28 with TRBJ2-4; TRBD2 matches at 11 bases. V trimming: 6 bases; J trimming: 0 bases; junction bases outside the gene matches: 10. Per the germline V gene, CDR1 is MDHEN and CDR2 is SYDVKM. This CDR3 has 18 residues. This chain's CDR3 is CASSHPGLAVLAKNIQYF. CDR3 sequence (DNA): TGTGCCAGCAGCCACCCGGGACTAGCGGTCCTAGCCAAAAACATTCAGTACTTC.

The rearrangement uses TRBV13 and TRBJ1-1; D gene uncertain. Germline V gene lookup returns CDR1 PRHDT and CDR2 FYEKMQ (reference sequence). This CDR3 contains 17 residues. V shed 3 bases and J shed 10 bases, with 27 bases lying between them. The CDR3 DNA is TGTGCCAGCAGCTTCCGCGCCGGAGGTTTCGGGAATGGTGGAGCTTTCTTT. It specifies CASSFRAGGFGNGGAFF.

This clonotype has a handful of counts. The chain carries TRBV5-1 and TRBJ1-2, with a tentative D call TRBD1 (6 bases). Germline-derived CDR1 and CDR2 are SGHRS and YFSETQ. Trimming took 3 bases from V and 4 from J, leaving 16 bases between them. The CDR3 length is 15 residues. The CDR3 region has the DNA TGCGCCAGCAGCTCCCGGGACAATCAGCCCTATGGCTACACCTTC. This translates into CASSSRDNQPYGYTF. The whole variable domain, filled in from reference TRBV5-1 and TRBJ1-2, reads KAGVTQTPRYLIKTRGQQVTLSCSPISGHRSVSWYQQTPGQGLQFLFEYFSETQRNKGNFPGRFSGRQFSNSRSEMNVSTLELGDSALYLCASSSRDNQPYGYTFGSGTRLTVV.

Concerning this clonotype itself: A read error may produce the germline difference seen at one junction end. The chain employs TRBV14 and TRBJ2-1; 9 bases agree with TRBD1. The CDR3 sequence is 16 residues long. Germline V gene sequence: CDR1 SGHDN, CDR2 FVKESK. This chain's CDR3 is CAGSTGQGHSWNEQFF. The DNA for the CDR3 is TGTGCCGGCAGCACGGGACAGGGACATAGCTGGAATGAGCAGTTCTTC.

The chain couples TRBV3-1 to TRBJ2-7, with D possibly called TRBD1 or TRBD2 (6 bases each). From germline, CDR1 is LGHDT and CDR2 YNNKEL (reference sequence). With 2 bases removed from V and 1 base from J, the gap between germline ends came to 18 bases. This CDR3 is built from 17 residues. The CDR3 nucleotides read TGTGCCAGCAGCCAAACAATCGGAGGGACACGATCCTACGAGCAGTACTTC. This gives the protein CASSQTIGGTRSYEQYF.

The chain is built from TRBV3-1 and TRBJ2-7; 12 nucleotides align to TRBD2. Germline CDR1 LGHDT, CDR2 YNNKEL (reference sequence). The length of the CDR3 is 14 residues. V dropped 8 bases and J dropped 0; count of bases not matched to a gene: 2. CDR3 residues: CASQTSGGSYEQYF. In nucleotides, the CDR3 is TGTGCCAGCCAGACTAGCGGGGGCTCCTACGAGCAGTACTTC.